This T cell receptor (beta chain) was captured by sequencing in a study of post-analysis software for immune sequencing data. Study-level background: Relapsing-remitting, secondary progressive and progressive-relapsing multiple sclerosis courses were included. Study observations and caveats: Batch-mates among the samples co-clustered strongly by F measure. Roughly 5 TRBV segments were significantly more frequent in patients than in controls. TRBV5-6, TRBV5-1 and TRBV20-1 were among these segments. Normalized Chao1 diversity was significantly reduced in patients versus controls.

In regard to this clonotype: Its antigen is currently unknown.

With 0 bases removed from V and 10 bases from J, the gap between germline ends came to 14 bases. The V gene's germline CDR1 is SGDLS and CDR2 YYNGEE. CDR3 length equals 14 residues. The TCR beta cDNA libraries contained unique molecular identifiers. Starting from roughly 1.1 to 9.2 million T cells, the study yielded roughly 0.5 million cDNA molecules. Each CDR3 protein is one row after TCRdb ran MiXCR on the PCR reads. The sample lists 600,000 to 750,000 distinct CDR3 sequences; more than 50% were seen once. Input material: blood. V usage is TRBV9 and J usage is TRBJ2-1; D is uncertain. This receptor was obtained from a girl aged 2-9 years with multiple sclerosis. The DNA of the CDR3 is TGTGCCAGCAGCGTAGGGCTCTATAAAGTGGAGCAGTTCTTC. This encodes CASSVGLYKVEQFF. Full variable domain (missing parts from reference TRBV9 and TRBJ2-1): DSGVTQTPKHLITATGQRVTLRCSPRSGDLSVYWYQQSLDQGLQFLIQYYNGEERAKGNILERFSAQQFPDLHSELNLSSLELGDSALYFCASSVGLYKVEQFFGPGTRLTVL.